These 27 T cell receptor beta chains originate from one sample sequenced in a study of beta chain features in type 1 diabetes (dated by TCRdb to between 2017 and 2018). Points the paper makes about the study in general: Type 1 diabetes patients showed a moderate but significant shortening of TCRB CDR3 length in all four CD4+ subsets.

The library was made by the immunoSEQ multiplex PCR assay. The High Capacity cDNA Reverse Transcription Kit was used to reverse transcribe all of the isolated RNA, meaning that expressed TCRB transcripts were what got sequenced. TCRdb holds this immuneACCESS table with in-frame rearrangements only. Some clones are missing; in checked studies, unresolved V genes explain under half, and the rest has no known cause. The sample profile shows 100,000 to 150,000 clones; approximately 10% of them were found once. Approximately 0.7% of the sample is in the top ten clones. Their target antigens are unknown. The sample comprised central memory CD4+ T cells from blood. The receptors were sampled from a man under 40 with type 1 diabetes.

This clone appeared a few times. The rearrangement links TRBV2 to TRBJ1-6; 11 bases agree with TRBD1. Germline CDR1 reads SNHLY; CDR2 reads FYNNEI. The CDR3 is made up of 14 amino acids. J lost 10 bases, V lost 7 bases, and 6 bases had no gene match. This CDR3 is CASKRTGGESPLHF. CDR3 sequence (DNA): TGTGCCAGCAAAAGGACAGGGGGCGAATCACCCCTCCACTTT.

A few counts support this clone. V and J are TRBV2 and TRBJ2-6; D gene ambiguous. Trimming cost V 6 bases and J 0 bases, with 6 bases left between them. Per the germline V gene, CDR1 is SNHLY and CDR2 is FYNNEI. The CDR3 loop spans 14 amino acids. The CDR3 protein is CASSPRSGANVLTF. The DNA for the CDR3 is TGTGCCAGCAGCCCGCGCTCTGGGGCCAACGTCCTGACTTTC.

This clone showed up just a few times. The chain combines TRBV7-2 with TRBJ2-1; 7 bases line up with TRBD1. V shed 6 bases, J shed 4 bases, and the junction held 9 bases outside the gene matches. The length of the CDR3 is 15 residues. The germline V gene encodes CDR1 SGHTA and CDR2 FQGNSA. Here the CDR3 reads CASSPPGQIYNEQFF. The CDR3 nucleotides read TGTGCCAGCAGTCCCCCGGGACAGATATACAATGAGCAGTTCTTC.

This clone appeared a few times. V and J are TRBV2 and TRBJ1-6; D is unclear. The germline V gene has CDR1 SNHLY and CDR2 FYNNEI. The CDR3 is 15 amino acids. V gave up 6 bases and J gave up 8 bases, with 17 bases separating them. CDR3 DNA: TGTGCCAGCAGCGCTTACGGACTCGGAGATTCACCCCTCCACTTT. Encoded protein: CASSAYGLGDSPLHF.

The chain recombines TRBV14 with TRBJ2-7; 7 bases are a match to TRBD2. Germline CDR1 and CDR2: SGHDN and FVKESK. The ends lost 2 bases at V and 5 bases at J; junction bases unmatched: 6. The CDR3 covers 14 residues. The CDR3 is CASSQPPRGDEQYF. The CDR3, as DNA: TGTGCCAGCAGCCAACCCCCTCGGGGGGACGAGCAGTACTTC. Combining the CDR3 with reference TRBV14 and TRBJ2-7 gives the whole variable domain EAGVTQFPSHSVIEKGQTVTLRCDPISGHDNLYWYRRVMGKEIKFLLHFVKESKQDESGMPNNRFLAERTGGTYSTLKVQPAELEDSGVYFCASSQPPRGDEQYFGPGTRLTVT.

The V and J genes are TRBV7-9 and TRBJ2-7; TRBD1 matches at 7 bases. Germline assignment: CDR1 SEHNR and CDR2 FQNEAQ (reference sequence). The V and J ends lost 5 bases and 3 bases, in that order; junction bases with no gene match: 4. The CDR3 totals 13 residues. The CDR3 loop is CASSLRDSYEQYF. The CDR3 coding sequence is TGTGCCAGCAGCCTCCGGGACAGCTACGAGCAGTACTTC.

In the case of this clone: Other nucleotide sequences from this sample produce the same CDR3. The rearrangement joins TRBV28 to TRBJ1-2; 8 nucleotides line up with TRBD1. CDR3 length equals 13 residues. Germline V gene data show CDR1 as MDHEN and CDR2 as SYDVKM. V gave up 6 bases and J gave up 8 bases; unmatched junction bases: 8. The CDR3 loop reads CASSPGQGGGYTF. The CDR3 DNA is TGTGCCAGCAGCCCTGGACAGGGCGGAGGCTACACCTTC.

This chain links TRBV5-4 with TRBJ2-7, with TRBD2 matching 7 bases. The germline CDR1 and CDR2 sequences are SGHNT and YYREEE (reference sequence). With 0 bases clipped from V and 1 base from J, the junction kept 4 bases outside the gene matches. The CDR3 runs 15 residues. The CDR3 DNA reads TGTGCCAGCAGCTTGGGTGGGCGGGGGTCCTACGAGCAGTACTTC. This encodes CASSLGGRGSYEQYF.

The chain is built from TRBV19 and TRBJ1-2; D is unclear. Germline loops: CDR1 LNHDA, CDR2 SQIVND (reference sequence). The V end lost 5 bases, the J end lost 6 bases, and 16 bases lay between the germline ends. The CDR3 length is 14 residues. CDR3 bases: TGTGCCAGTAGTCCTTCTGGGCTAAAGGATGGCTACACCTTC. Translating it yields CASSPSGLKDGYTF.

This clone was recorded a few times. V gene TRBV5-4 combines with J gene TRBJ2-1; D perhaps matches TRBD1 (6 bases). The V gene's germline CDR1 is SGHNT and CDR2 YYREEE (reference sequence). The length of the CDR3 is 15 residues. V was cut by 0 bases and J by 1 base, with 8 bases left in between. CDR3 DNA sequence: TGTGCCAGCAGCTTGGAGCAGGGGTCCTACAATGAGCAGTTCTTC. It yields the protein CASSLEQGSYNEQFF. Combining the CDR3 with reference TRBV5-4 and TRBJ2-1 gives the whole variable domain ETGVTQSPTHLIKTRGQQVTLRCSSQSGHNTVSWYQQALGQGPQFIFQYYREEENGRGNFPPRFSGLQFPNYSSELNVNALELDDSALYLCASSLEQGSYNEQFFGPGTRLTVL.

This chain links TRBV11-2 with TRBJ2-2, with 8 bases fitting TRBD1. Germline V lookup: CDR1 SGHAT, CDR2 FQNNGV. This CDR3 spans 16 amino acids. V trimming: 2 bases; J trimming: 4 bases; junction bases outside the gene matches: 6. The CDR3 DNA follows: TGTGCCAGCAGCTTAAGGGGACAGGTTCCCACCGGGGAGCTGTTTTTT. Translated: CASSLRGQVPTGELFF.

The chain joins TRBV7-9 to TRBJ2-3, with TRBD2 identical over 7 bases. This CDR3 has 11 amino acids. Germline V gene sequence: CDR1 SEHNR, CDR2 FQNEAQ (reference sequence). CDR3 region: CAAGGTDTQYF. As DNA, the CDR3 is TGTGCGGCGGGGGGCACAGATACGCAGTATTTT.

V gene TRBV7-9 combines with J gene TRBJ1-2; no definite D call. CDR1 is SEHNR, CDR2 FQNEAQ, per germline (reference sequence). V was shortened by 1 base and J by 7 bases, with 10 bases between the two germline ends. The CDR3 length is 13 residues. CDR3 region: CASSLVGDAGYTF. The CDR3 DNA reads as TGTGCCAGCAGCTTAGTCGGGGATGCTGGCTACACCTTC.

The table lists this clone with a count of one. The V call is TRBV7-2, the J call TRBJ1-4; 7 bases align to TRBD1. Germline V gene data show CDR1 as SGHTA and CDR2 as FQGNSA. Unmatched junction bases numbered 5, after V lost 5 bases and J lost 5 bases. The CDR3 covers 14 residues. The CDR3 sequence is CASSPGQENEKLFF. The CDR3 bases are TGTGCCAGCAGCCCTGGACAGGAAAATGAAAAACTGTTTTTT. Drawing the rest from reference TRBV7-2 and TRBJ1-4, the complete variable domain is GAGVSQSPSNKVTEKGKDVELRCDPISGHTALYWYRQSLGQGLEFLIYFQGNSAPDKSGLPSDRFSAERTGGSVSTLTIQRTQQEDSAVYLCASSPGQENEKLFFGSGTQLSVL.

The chain's CDR3 is CASSRGQGEISPLHF. The DNA of the CDR3 is TGTGCCAGCAGCCGCGGACAGGGAGAGATTTCACCCCTCCACTTT. This chain connects TRBV7-8 to TRBJ1-6; 8 bases match TRBD1. The CDR3 loop spans 15 amino acids. Looked up from germline, CDR1 is SGHVS and CDR2 is FQNEAQ. J gave up 9 bases and V 5 bases, and 9 bases lay outside the gene matches.

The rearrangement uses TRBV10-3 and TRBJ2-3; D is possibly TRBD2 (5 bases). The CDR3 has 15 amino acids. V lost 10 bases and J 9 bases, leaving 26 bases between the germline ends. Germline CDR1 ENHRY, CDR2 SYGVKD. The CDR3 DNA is TGTGCCACCCGGGGTATCGGCGACCAAGTTGGGACGCAGTATTTT. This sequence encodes CATRGIGDQVGTQYF.

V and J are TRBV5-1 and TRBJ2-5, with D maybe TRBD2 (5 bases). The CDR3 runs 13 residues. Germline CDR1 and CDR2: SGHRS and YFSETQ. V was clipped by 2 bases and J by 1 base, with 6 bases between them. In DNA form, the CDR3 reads TGCGCCAGCAGCTTCCGGGGCCAAGAGACCCAGTACTTC. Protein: CASSFRGQETQYF.

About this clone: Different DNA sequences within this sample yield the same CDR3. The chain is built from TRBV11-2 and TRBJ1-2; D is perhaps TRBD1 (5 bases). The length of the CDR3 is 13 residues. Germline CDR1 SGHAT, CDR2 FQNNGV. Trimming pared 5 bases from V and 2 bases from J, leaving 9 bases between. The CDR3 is CASSPGGNYGYTF. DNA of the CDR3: TGTGCCAGCAGCCCCGGGGGGAACTATGGCTACACCTTC.

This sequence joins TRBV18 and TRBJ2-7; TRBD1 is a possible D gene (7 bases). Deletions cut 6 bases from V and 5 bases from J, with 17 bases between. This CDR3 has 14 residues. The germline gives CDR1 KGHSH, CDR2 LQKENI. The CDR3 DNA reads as TGTGCCAGCTCGCGGTGGACAGGAGGGGACGAGCAGTACTTC. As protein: CASSRWTGGDEQYF.

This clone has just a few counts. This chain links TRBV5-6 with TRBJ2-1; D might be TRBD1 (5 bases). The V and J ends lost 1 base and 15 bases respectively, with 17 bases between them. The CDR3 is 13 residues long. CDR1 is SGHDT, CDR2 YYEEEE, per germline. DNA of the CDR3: TGTGCCAGCAGCTTGCGAACGGTGACAGCCCCGTTCTTC. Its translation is CASSLRTVTAPFF.

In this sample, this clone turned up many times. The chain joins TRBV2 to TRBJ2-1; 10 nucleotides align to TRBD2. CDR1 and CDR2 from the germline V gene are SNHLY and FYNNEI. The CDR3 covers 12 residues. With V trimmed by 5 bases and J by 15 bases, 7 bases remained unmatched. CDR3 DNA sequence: TGTGCCAGCAGTACAAGCGGGGGGGCTCTGTTCTTC. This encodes CASSTSGGALFF.

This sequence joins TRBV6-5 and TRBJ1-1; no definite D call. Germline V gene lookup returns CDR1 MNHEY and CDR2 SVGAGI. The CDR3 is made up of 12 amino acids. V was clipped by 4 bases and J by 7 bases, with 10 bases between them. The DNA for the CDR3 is TGTGCCAGCAGTTCTCCGGGGTTTGAAGCTTTCTTT. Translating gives CASSSPGFEAFF.

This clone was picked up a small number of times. CDR3 nucleotides: TGTGCCAGCAGCAGAGGACAGGGTGACACTGAAGCTTTCTTT. It specifies CASSRGQGDTEAFF. This chain uses TRBV5-4 with TRBJ1-1; 8 bases line up with TRBD1. Looked up from germline, CDR1 is SGHNT and CDR2 is YYREEE (reference sequence). J gave up 3 bases and V 4 bases, and 5 bases lay outside the gene matches. This CDR3 has 14 residues.

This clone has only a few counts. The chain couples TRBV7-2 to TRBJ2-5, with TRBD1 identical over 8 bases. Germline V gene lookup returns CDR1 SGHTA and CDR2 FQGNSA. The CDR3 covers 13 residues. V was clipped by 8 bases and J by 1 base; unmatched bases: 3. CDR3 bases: TGTGCCAGCGGAACAGGGGGCCAAGAGACCCAGTACTTC. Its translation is CASGTGGQETQYF.

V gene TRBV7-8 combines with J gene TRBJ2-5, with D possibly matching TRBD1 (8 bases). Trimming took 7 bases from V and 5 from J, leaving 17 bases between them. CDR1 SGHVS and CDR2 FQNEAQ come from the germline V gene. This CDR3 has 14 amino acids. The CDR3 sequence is CASTPGQGGETQYF. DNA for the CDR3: TGTGCCAGCACTCCAGGACAGGGAGGGGAGACCCAGTACTTC.

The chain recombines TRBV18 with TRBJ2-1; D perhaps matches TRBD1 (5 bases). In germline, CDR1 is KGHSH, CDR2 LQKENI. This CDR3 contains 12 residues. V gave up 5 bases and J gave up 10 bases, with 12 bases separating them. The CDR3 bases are TGTGCCAGCTCAACTCAGGGTGGCGAGCAGTTCTTC. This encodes CASSTQGGEQFF.

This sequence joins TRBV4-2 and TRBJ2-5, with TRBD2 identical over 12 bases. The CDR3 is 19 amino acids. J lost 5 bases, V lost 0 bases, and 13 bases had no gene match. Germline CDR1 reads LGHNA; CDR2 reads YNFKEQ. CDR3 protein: CASSQDSGLAGGKLETQYF. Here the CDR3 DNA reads TGTGCCAGCAGCCAAGATTCGGGCCTAGCGGGGGGGAAATTGGAGACCCAGTACTTC.